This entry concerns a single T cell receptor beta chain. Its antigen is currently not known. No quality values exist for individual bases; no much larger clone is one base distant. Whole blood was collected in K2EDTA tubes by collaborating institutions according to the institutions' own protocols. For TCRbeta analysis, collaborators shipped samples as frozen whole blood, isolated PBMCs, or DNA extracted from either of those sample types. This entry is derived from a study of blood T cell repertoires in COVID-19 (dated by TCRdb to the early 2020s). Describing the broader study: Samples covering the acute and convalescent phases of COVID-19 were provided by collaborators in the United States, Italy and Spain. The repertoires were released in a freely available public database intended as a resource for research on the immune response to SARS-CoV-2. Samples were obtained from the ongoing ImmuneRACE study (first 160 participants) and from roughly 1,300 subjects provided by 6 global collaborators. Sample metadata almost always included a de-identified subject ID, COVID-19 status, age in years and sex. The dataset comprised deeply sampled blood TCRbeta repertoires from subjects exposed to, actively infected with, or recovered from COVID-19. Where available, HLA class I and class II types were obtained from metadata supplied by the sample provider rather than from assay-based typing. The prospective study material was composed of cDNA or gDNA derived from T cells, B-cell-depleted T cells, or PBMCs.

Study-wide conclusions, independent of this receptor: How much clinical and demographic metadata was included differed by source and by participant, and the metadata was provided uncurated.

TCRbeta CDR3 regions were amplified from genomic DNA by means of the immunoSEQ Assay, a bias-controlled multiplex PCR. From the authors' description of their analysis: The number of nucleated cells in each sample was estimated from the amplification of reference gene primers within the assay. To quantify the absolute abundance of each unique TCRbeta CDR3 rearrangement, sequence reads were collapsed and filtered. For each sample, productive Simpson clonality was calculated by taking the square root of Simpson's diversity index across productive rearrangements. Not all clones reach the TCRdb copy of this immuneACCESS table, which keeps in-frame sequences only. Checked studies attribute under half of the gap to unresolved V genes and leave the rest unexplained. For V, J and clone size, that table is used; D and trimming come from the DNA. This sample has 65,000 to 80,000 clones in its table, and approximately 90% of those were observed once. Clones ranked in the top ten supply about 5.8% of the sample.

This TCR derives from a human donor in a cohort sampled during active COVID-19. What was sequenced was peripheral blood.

The CDR3 in this case is CASKFLAGGVFEQYF. The bases read TGTGCCAGCAAGTTTCTAGCGGGGGGCGTCTTCGAGCAGTACTTC. This receptor chain uses TRBV7-2 and TRBJ2-7; TRBD2 aligns with 11 central bases. From cysteine to phenylalanine, the CDR3 is 15 amino acids long. Only the CDR3 part of the read is kept: 45 bases, read in frame from the first base. The germline V gene encodes CDR1 SGHTA and CDR2 FQGNSA. From V the trimming removes 7 bases and from J it removes 6 bases, while the gene matches leave 11 bases of the junction unaccounted for.